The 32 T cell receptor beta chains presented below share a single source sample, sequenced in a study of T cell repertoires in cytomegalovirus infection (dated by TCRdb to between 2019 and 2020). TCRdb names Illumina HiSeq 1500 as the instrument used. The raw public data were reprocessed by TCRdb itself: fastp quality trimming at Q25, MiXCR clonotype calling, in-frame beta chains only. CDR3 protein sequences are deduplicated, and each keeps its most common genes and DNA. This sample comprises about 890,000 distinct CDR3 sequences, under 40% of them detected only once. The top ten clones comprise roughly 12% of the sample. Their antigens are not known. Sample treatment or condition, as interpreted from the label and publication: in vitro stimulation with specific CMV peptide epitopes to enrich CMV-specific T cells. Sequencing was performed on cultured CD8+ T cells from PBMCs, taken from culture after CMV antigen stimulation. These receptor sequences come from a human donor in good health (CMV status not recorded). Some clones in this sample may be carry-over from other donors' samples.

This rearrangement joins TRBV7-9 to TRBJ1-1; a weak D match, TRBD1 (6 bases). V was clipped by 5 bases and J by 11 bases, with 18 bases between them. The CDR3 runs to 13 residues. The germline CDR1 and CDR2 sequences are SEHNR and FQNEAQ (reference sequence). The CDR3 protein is CASSHPGHLEAFF. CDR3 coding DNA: TGTGCCAGCAGCCATCCGGGACACTTGGAGGCTTTCTTT.

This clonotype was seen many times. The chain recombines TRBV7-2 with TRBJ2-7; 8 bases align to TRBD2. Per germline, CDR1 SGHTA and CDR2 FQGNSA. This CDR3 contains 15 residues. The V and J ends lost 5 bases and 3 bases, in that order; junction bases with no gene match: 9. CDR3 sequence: CASSESGGGFYEQYV. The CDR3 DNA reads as TGTGCCAGCAGCGAGTCGGGGGGGGGATTCTACGAGCAGTACGTC.

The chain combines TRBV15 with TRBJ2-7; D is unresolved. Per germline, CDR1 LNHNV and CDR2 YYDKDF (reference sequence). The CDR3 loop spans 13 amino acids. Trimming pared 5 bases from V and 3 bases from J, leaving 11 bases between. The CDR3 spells CATSSGAFYEQYV. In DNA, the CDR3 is TGTGCCACCAGCTCCGGTGCCTTCTACGAGCAGTACGTC.

The CDR3 reads CASSLMGQSKNSPLHF. In DNA form, the CDR3 reads TGTGCCAGCAGCTTGATGGGACAGTCAAAAAATTCACCCCTCCACTTT. The rearrangement joins TRBV5-5 to TRBJ1-6, with 7 bases matching TRBD1. After removal of 1 base from V and 7 bases from J, the junction contained 8 bases not matched to a gene. The length of the CDR3 is 16 residues. CDR1 and CDR2 from the germline V gene are SGHKS and YYEKEE (reference sequence).

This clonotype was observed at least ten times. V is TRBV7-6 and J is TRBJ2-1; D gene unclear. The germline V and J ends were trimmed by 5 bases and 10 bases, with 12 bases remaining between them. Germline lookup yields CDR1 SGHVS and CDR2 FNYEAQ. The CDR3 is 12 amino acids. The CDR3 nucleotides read TGTGCCAGCAGCCCTCAGCCTTTGGAGCAGTTCTTC. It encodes CASSPQPLEQFF.

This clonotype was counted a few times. DNA for the CDR3: TGTGCCAGCAGCGGGACTAGCGGGTGGGATGAGCAGTTCTTC. Amino acid sequence: CASSGTSGWDEQFF. V is TRBV12-3 or TRBV12-4 and J is TRBJ2-1, with 12 nucleotides matching TRBD2. The V gene end was trimmed by 6 bases and the J gene end by 8 bases; junction bases not matched to a gene: 5. This CDR3 has 14 amino acids.

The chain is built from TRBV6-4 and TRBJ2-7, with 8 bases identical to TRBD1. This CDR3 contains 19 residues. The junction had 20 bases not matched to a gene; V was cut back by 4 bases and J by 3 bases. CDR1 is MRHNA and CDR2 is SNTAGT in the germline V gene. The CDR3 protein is CASSVPGTGVWSCNYEQYV. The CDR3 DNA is TGTGCCAGCAGTGTCCCCGGGACAGGTGTTTGGTCTTGCAACTACGAGCAGTACGTC.

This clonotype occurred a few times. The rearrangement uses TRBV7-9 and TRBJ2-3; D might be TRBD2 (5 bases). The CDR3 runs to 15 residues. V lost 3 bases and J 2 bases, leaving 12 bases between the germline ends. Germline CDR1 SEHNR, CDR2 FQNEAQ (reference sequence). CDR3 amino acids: CASSFPSGDTDTQYF. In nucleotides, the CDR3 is TGTGCCAGCAGCTTTCCCTCCGGGGACACAGATACGCAGTATTTT. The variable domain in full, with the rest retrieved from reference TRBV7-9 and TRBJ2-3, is DTGVSQNPRHKITKRGQNVTFRCDPISEHNRLYWYRQTLGQGPEFLTYFQNEAQLEKSRLLSDRFSAERPKGSFSTLEIQRTEQGDSAMYLCASSFPSGDTDTQYFGPGTRLTVL.

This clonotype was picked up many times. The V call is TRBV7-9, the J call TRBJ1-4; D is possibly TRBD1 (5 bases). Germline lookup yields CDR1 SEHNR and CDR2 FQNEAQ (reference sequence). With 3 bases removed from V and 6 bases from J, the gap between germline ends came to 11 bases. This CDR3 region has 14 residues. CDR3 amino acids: CASSFRGVDEKLFF. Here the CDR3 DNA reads TGTGCCAGCAGCTTCAGAGGGGTGGATGAAAAACTGTTTTTT.

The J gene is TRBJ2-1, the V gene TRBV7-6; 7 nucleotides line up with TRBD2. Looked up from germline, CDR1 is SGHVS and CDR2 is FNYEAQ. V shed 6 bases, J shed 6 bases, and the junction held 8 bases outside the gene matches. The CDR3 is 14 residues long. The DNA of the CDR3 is TGTGCCAGCAGTCCTGGGAGGGGCAGCAATGAGCAGTTCTTC. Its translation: CASSPGRGSNEQFF.

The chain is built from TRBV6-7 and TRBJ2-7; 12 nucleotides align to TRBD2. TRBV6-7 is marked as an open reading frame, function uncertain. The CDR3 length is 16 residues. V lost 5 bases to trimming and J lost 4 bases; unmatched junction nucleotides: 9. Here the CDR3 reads CASSVTLAGGPYEQYF. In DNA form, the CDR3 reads TGTGCCAGCAGTGTTACCCTAGCGGGGGGGCCATACGAGCAGTACTTC.

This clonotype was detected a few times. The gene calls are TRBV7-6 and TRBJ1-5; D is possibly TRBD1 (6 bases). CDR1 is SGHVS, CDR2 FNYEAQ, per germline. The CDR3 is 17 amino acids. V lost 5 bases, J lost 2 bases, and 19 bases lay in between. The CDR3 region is CASSPNRGGPRNQPQHF. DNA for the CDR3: TGTGCCAGCAGCCCCAACCGGGGGGGGCCCCGCAATCAGCCCCAGCATTTT.

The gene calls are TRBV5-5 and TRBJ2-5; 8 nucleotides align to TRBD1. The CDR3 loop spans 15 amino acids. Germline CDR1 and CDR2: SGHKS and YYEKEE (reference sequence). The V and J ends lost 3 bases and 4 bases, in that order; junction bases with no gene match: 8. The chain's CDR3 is CASSSRQGLGETQYF. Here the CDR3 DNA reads TGTGCCAGCAGCTCACGACAGGGGCTAGGAGAGACCCAGTACTTC. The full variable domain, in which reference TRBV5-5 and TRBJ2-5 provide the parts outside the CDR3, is DAGVTQSPTHLIKTRGQQVTLRCSPISGHKSVSWYQQVLGQGPQFIFQYYEKEERGRGNFPDRFSARQFPNYSSELNVNALLLGDSALYLCASSSRQGLGETQYFGPGTRLLVL.

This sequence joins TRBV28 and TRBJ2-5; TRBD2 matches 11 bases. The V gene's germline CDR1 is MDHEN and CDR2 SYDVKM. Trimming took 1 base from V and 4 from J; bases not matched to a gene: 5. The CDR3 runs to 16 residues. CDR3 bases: TGTGCCAGCAGTTTATTGACCGGGACTAGCGGAGAGACCCAGTACTTC. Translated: CASSLLTGTSGETQYF. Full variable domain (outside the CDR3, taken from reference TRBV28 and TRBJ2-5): DVKVTQSSRYLVKRTGEKVFLECVQDMDHENMFWYRQDPGLGLRLIYFSYDVKMKEKGDIPEGYSVSREKKERFSLILESASTNQTSMYLCASSLLTGTSGETQYFGPGTRLLVL.

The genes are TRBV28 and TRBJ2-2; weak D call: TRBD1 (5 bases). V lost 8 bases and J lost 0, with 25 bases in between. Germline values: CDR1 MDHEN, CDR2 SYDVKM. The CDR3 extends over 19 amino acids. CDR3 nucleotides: TGTGCCAGCCGATCCCCCAGGGTTTACATACCTTCGAACACCGGGGAGCTGTTTTTT. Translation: CASRSPRVYIPSNTGELFF.

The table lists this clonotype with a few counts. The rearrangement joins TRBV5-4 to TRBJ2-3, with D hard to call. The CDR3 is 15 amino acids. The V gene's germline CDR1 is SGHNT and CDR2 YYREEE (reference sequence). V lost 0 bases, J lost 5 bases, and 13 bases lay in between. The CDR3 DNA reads TGTGCCAGCAGCTTGGGGGTCGGCGTAGGAGATACGCAGTATTTT. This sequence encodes CASSLGVGVGDTQYF.

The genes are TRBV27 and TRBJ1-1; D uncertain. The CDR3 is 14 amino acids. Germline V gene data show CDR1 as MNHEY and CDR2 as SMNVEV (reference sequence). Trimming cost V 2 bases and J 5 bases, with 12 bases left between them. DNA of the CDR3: TGTGCCAGCAGTTTAGCGGGGATGGGTACTGAAGCTTTCTTT. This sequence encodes CASSLAGMGTEAFF.

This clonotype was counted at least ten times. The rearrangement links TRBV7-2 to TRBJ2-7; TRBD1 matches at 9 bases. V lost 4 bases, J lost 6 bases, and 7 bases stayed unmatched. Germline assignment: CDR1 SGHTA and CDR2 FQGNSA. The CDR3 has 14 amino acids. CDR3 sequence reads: CASSSRTGEREQYF. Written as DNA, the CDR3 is TGTGCCAGCAGCTCACGGACAGGGGAGCGCGAGCAGTACTTC.

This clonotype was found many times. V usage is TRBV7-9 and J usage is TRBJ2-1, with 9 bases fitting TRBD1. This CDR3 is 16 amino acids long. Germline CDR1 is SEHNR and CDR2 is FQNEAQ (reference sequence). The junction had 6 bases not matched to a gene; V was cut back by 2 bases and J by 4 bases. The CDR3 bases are TGTGCCAGCAGCTTACGGGACAGGGCGTTGTACAATGAGCAGTTCTTC. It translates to CASSLRDRALYNEQFF.

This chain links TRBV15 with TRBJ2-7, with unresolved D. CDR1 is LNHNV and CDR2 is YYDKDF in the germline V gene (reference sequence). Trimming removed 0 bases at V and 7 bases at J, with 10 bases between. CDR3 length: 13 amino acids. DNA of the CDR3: TGTGCCACCAGCAGAGATAGAAGCAGAGAGCAGTACGTC. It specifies CATSRDRSREQYV.

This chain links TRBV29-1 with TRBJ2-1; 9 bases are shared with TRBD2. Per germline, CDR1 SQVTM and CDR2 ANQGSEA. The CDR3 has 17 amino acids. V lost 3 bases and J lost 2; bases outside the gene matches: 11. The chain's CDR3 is CSVDLVAGESPYNEQFF. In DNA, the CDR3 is TGCAGCGTTGACTTGGTAGCGGGAGAGAGTCCCTACAATGAGCAGTTCTTC.

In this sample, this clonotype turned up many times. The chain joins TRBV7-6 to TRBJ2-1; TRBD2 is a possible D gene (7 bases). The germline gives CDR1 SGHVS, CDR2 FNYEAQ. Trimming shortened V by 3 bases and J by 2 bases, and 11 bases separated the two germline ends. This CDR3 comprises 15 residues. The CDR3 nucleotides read TGTGCCAGCAGCTTGGGGAGGGGGACCTACAATGAGCAGTTCTTC. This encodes CASSLGRGTYNEQFF. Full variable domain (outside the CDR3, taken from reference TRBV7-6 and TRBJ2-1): GAGVSQSPRYKVTKRGQDVALRCDPISGHVSLYWYRQALGQGPEFLTYFNYEAQQDKSGLPNDRFSAERPEGSISTLTIQRTEQRDSAMYRCASSLGRGTYNEQFFGPGTRLTVL.

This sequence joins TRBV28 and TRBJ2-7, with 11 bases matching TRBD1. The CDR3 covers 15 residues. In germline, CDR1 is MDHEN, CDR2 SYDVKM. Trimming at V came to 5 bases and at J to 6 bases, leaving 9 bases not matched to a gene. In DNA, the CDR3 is TGTGCCAGCAGTCCCCTGGGACAGGGGGTCGGCGAGCAGTACGTC. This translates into CASSPLGQGVGEQYV.

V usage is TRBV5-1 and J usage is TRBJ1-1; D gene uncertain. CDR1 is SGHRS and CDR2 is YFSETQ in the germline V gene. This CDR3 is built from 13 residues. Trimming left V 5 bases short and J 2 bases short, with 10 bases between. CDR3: CASRGSSNTEAFF. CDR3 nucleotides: TGCGCCAGCAGGGGCAGTTCTAACACTGAAGCTTTCTTT.

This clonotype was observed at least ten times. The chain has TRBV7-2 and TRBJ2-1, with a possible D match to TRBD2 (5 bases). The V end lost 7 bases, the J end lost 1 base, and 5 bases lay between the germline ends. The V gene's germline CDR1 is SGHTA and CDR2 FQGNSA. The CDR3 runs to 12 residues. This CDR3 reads CASTGSYNEQFF. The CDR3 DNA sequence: TGTGCCAGCACGGGATCCTACAATGAGCAGTTCTTC. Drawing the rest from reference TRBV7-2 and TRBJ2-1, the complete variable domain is GAGVSQSPSNKVTEKGKDVELRCDPISGHTALYWYRQSLGQGLEFLIYFQGNSAPDKSGLPSDRFSAERTGGSVSTLTIQRTQQEDSAVYLCASTGSYNEQFFGPGTRLTVL.

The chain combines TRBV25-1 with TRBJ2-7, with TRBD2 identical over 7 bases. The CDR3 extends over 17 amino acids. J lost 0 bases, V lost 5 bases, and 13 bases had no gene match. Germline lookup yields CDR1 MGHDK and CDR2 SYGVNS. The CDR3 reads CASSSTWGGGSSYEQYV. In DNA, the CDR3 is TGTGCCAGCAGTAGCACTTGGGGGGGGGGAAGCTCCTACGAGCAGTACGTC.

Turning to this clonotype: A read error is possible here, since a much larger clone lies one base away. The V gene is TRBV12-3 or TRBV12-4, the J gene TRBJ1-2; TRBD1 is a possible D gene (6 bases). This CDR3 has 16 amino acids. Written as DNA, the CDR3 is TGTGTCAGCAGTAGCCTAGGTCCACAGGGACGGTATGGCTACACCTTC. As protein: CVSSSLGPQGRYGYTF.

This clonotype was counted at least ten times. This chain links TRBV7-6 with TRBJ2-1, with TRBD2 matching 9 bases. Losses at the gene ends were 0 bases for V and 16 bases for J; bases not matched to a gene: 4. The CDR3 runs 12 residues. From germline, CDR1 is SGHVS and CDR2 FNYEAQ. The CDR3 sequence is CASSLASGGHFF. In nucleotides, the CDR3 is TGTGCCAGCAGCTTAGCGAGCGGGGGGCACTTCTTC.

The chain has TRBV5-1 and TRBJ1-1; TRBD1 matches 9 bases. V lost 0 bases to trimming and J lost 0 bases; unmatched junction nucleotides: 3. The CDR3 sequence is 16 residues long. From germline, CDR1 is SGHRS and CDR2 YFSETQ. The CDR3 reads CASSLGWDRVNTEAFF. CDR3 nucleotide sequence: TGCGCCAGCAGCTTGGGATGGGACAGGGTGAACACTGAAGCTTTCTTT.

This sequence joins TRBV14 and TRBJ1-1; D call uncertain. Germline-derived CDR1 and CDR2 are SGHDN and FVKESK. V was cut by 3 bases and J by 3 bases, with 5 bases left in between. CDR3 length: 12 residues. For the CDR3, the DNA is TGTGCCAGCAGCCACCTCTACACTGAAGCTTTCTTT. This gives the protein CASSHLYTEAFF.

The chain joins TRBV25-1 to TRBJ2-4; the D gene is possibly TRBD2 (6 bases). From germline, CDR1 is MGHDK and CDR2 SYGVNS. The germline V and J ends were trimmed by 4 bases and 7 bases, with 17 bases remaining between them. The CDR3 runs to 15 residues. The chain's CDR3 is CASSVGLGGPNIQYF. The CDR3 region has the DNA TGTGCCAGCAGTGTCGGTCTCGGGGGTCCGAACATTCAGTACTTC.

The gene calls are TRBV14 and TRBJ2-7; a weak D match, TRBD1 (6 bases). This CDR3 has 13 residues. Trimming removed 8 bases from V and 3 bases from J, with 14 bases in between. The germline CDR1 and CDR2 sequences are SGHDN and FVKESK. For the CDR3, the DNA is TGTGCCAGCCGTATCGGCAGGGGCTACGAGCAGTACTTC. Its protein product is CASRIGRGYEQYF.